This T cell receptor (beta chain) was observed in a study of tissue T cells after allogeneic stem cell transplantation. Using immunoSEQ multiplex PCR, the repertoire was profiled, and TCRdb retains in-frame clones only, with some absent. The repertoire has almost 8,500 clones, around 40% of them found once; the top ten carry approximately 2%. The CDR3 covers 15 residues. The V end lost 1 base, the J end lost 0 bases, and 12 bases lay between the germline ends. CDR1 GKSSPN and CDR2 SITVG come from the germline V gene. Time point indicated: mouse harvest day 7 after allogeneic transplant. The graft held 10^6 splenic CD5+ T cells and 10^7 T-cell-depleted bone marrow cells. Mice had MHC-mismatched B6 into BALB/c GVHD, sampled day 7 or 14. Points on this clone: The listed genes are named as in mouse. The DNA ends 1 residue before the CDR3 does, and the rest of the CDR3 is filled in from the germline J gene.

This TCR came from a female BALB/c mouse given C57BL/6 T cells with graft-versus-host disease after an allogeneic hematopoietic cell transplant. The chain recombines TRBV31 with TRBJ1-2; tentatively, D is TRBD1 (5 bases). The sequenced sample was skin. Partial CDR3 DNA: TGTGCCTGGAGTCCCGGGGCAAATGCAAACTCCGACTACACC. Translation gives CAWSPGANANSDYT. The whole CDR3 region reads CAWSPGANANSDYTF. The full variable domain, completed using reference TRBV31 and TRBJ1-2, is AQTIHQWPVAEIKAVGSPLSLGCTIKGKSSPNLYWYWQATGGTLQQLFYSITVGQVESVVQLNLSASRPKDDQFILSTEKLLLSHSGFYLCAWSPGANANSDYTFGSGTRLLVI.